One and the same sample provided the 6 T cell receptor beta chains below, sequenced in a study of post-analysis software for immune sequencing data. Findings of the study overall: Patients carried roughly 5 TRBV segments more frequently than controls did, and TRBV5-6, TRBV5-1 and TRBV20-1 were among them.

No antigen is known for these receptors. Researchers reported that TCR beta cDNA libraries carried unique molecular identifiers. TCRdb recomputed calls from the PCR reads with MiXCR, one row per CDR3 protein. The sample contains about 500,000 distinct CDR3 sequences, around 40% of which appear only once. Source material: blood. The receptors were gathered from a girl between 5 and 17 years old with multiple sclerosis.

This chain connects TRBV7-3 to TRBJ1-2; maybe TRBD1 (6 bases). CDR1 and CDR2 from the germline V gene are SGHTA and FQGTGA. The CDR3 is 15 residues long. The V and J ends lost 3 bases and 7 bases respectively, with 18 bases between them. The CDR3 region is CASSLTDGGRGGYTF. CDR3 DNA sequence: TGTGCCAGCAGCTTGACCGACGGGGGGCGAGGTGGCTACACCTTC.

The chain couples TRBV29-1 to TRBJ2-7; D may be TRBD1 (5 bases). Germline V lookup: CDR1 SQVTM, CDR2 ANQGSEA. V lost 5 bases and J lost 2, with 13 bases in between. The CDR3 covers 13 residues. The CDR3 loop reads CSVSDSQPYEQYF. DNA of the CDR3: TGCAGCGTTTCAGACAGTCAACCCTACGAGCAGTACTTC.

The chain is built from TRBV28 and TRBJ2-7, with D possibly being TRBD1 or TRBD2 (5 bases each). The CDR3 runs to 12 residues. Between the trimmed V and J ends, which lost 8 bases and 3 bases, there was a span of 11 bases. The germline V gene encodes CDR1 MDHEN and CDR2 SYDVKM. This CDR3 reads CASSTGHYEQYF. The CDR3 DNA is TGTGCCAGCTCTACGGGGCACTACGAGCAGTACTTC.

The rearrangement links TRBV7-2 to TRBJ2-5; TRBD2 agrees at 8 bases. V was clipped by 5 bases and J by 4 bases; unmatched bases: 3. Germline CDR1 reads SGHTA; CDR2 reads FQGNSA. This CDR3 contains 13 residues. CDR3 protein: CASSQSGRETQYF. The CDR3 DNA is TGTGCCAGCAGCCAGAGCGGGAGAGAGACCCAGTACTTC. Using reference TRBV7-2 and TRBJ2-5 for the parts outside the CDR3, the full variable domain is GAGVSQSPSNKVTEKGKDVELRCDPISGHTALYWYRQSLGQGLEFLIYFQGNSAPDKSGLPSDRFSAERTGGSVSTLTIQRTQQEDSAVYLCASSQSGRETQYFGPGTRLLVL.

Only a few counts were recorded for this clonotype. The chain employs TRBV10-1 and TRBJ2-1; D remains ambiguous. The V end lost 3 bases, the J end lost 7 bases, and 13 bases lay between the germline ends. This CDR3 contains 14 residues. The V gene's germline CDR1 is WNHNN and CDR2 SYGVQD (reference sequence). The DNA of the CDR3 is TGCGCCAGCAGTGAAAGCGTGATCTTGAATGAGCAGTTCTTC. Translating gives CASSESVILNEQFF.

The J gene is TRBJ2-6, the V gene TRBV5-1; no firm D call. CDR3 length: 15 residues. V was pared by 4 bases and J by 0 bases, with 8 bases between. Germline lookup yields CDR1 SGHRS and CDR2 YFSETQ. CDR3 sequence reads: CASSVGSSGANVLTF. The DNA for the CDR3 is TGCGCCAGCAGCGTTGGCAGCTCTGGGGCCAACGTCCTGACTTTC.